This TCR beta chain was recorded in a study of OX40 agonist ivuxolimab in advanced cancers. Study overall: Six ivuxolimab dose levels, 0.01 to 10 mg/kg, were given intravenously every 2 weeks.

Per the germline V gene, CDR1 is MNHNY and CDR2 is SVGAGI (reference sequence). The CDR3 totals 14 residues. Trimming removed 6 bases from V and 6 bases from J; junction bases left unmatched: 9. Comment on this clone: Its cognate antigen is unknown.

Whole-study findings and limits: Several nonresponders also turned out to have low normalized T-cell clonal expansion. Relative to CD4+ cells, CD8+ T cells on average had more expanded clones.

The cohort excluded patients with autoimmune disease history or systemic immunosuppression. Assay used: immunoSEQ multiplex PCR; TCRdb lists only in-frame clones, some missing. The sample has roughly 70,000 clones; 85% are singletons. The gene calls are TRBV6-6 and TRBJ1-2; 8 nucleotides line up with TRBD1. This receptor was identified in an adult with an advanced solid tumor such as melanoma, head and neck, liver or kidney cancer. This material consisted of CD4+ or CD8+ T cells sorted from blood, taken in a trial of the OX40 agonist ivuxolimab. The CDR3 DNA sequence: TGTGCCAGCAGCCCCAGGGGGCGCAGGAATGGCTACACCTTC. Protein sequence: CASSPRGRRNGYTF.